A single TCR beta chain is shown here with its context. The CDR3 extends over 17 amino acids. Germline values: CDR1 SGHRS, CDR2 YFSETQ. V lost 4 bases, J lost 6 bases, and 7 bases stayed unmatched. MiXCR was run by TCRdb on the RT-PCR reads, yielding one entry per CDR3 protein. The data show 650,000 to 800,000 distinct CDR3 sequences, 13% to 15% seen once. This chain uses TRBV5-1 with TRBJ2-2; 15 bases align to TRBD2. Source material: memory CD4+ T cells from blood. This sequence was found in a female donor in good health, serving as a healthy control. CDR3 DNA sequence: TGCGCCAGCAGCCCAGGGACTAGCGGGAGGTTGCCCGGGGAGCTGTTTTTT. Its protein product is CASSPGTSGRLPGELFF. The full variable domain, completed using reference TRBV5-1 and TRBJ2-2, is KAGVTQTPRYLIKTRGQQVTLSCSPISGHRSVSWYQQTPGQGLQFLFEYFSETQRNKGNFPGRFSGRQFSNSRSEMNVSTLELGDSALYLCASSPGTSGRLPGELFFGEGSRLTVL.